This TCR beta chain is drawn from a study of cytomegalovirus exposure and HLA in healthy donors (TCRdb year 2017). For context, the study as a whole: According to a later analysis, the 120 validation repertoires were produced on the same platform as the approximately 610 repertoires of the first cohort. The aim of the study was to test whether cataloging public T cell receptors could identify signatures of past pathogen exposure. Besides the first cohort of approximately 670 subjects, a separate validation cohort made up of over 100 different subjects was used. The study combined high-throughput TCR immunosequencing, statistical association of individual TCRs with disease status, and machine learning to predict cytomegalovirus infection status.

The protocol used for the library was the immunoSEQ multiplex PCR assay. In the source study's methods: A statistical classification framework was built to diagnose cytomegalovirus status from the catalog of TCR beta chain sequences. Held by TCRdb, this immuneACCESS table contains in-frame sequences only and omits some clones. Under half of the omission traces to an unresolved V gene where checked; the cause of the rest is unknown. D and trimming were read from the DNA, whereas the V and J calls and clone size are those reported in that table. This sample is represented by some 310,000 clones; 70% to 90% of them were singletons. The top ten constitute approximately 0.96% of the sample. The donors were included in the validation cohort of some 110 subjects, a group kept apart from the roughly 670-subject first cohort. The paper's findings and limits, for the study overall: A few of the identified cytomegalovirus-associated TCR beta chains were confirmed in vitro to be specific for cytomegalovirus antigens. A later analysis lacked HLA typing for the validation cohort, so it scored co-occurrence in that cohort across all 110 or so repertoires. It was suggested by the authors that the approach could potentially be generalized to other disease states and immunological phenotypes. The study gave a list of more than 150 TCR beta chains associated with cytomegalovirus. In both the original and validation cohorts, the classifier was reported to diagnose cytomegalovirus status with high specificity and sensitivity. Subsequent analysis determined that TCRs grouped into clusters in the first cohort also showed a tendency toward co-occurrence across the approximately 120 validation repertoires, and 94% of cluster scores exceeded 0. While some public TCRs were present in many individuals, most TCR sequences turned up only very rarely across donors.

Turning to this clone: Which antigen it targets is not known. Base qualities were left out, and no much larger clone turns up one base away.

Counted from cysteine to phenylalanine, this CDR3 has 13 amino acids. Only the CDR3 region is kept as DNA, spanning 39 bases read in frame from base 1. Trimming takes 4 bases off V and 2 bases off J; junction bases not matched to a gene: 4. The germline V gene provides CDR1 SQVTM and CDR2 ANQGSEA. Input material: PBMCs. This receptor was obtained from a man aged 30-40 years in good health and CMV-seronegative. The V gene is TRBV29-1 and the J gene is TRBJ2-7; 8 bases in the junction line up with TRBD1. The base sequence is TGCAGCGTTGCCGGGACAGGAACCTACGAGCAGTACTTC. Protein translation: CSVAGTGTYEQYF.